One sample yielded the 4 T cell receptor beta chains listed below, sequenced in a study of identical twins. TCRdb passed the 5' RACE reads through MiXCR, listing each CDR3 protein once. The table records about 570,000 distinct CDR3 sequences, 7.5% to 10% of them present only once. The same sample was also used in a study of yellow fever vaccine responses in identical twins.

The source material was PBMCs. The receptors derive from a woman under 30 in good health.

This clonotype has ten or more counts. The chain couples TRBV29-1 to TRBJ1-5, with D unclear. The CDR3 is 12 amino acids. With 4 bases removed from V and 4 bases from J, the gap between germline ends came to 8 bases. CDR1 is SQVTM, CDR2 ANQGSEA, per germline. CDR3 amino acids: CSVGGENQPQHF. The CDR3 DNA follows: TGCAGCGTTGGCGGGGAGAATCAGCCCCAGCATTTT.

This clonotype showed up just a few times. CDR3 DNA sequence: TGCGCCAGCAGCCAAGTGTTGGGGATCCCCGGGGAGCTGTTTTTT. Protein product: CASSQVLGIPGELFF. The chain recombines TRBV4-1 with TRBJ2-2; D call uncertain. Germline loops: CDR1 MGHRA, CDR2 YSYEKL. The CDR3 extends over 15 amino acids. V lost 1 base to trimming and J lost 6 bases, with 12 bases between them.

This clonotype was picked up a small number of times. The chain uses TRBV7-2 and TRBJ2-6, with no clear D. The germline gives CDR1 SGHTA, CDR2 FQGNSA. The CDR3 length is 14 residues. V lost 4 bases and J 11 bases, leaving 15 bases between the germline ends. CDR3 nucleotide sequence: TGTGCCAGCAGCTCAGGTCGGCAGTCCGACGTCCTGACTTTC. Translation gives CASSSGRQSDVLTF.

This clonotype showed up just a few times. The gene calls are TRBV11-3 and TRBJ2-5, with 12 bases identical to TRBD2. Trimming cost V 5 bases and J 7 bases; bases outside gene matches: 8. There are 15 residues in the CDR3. Germline V CDR1 and CDR2: SGHNT, YENEEA. The CDR3 reads CASSPGLAGMGTQYF. Here the CDR3 DNA reads TGTGCCAGCAGCCCCGGACTAGCGGGAATGGGGACCCAGTACTTC. The whole variable domain, filled in from reference TRBV11-3 and TRBJ2-5, reads EAGVVQSPRYKIIEKKQPVAFWCNPISGHNTLYWYLQNLGQGPELLIRYENEEAVDDSQLPKDRFSAERLKGVDSTLKIQPAELGDSAVYLCASSPGLAGMGTQYFGPGTRLLVL.